The next 30 T cell receptor beta chains were all read from a single sample in a study of shared clonotypes between healthy human individuals. Naive CD8 cells lacked CD45RO, underwent positive selection for CCR7 and left out terminally differentiated effector memory CD45RA+ cells. Measured with immunoSEQ multiplex PCR; TCRdb has only the in-frame clones, and not every one. The sample lists about 2 million clones, about 95% seen once, with 0.9% to 1.4% in the top ten. The sequencing input was naive CD8+ T cells sorted from blood. The receptors derive from a man aged 18 to 30 in good health.

Concerning this clone: Other DNA sequences in the sample encode the same CDR3. The gene calls are TRBV6-5 and TRBJ2-2, with unresolved D. The V end was cut by 0 bases, the J end by 1 base, with 6 bases between. CDR3 size: 15 residues. Germline V CDR1 and CDR2: MNHEY, SVGAGI. The DNA for the CDR3 is TGTGCCAGCAGTTACTCCGACGGGAACACCGGGGAGCTGTTTTTT. It codes for CASSYSDGNTGELFF.

V is TRBV6-1 and J is TRBJ2-4; 11 nucleotides align to TRBD1. V trimming: 0 bases; J trimming: 0 bases; junction bases outside the gene matches: 13. This CDR3 is 21 amino acids long. Germline V gives CDR1 MNHNS, CDR2 SASEGT. The CDR3 loop reads CASSEAMFGTGGILAKNIQYF. Written as DNA, the CDR3 is TGTGCCAGCAGTGAAGCGATGTTTGGGACAGGGGGAATCCTAGCCAAAAACATTCAGTACTTC.

This chain joins TRBV10-1 and TRBJ2-2; D possibly corresponds to TRBD1 (7 bases). The CDR3 has 14 residues. The germline gives CDR1 WNHNN, CDR2 SYGVQD (reference sequence). Deletions cut 4 bases from V and 5 bases from J, with 11 bases between. CDR3 in DNA: TGCGCCAGCAGTGGGGCAGGGGGGACCGGGGAGCTGTTTTTT. This sequence encodes CASSGAGGTGELFF.

This rearrangement joins TRBV19 to TRBJ2-1, with 8 bases identical to TRBD1. J lost 6 bases, V lost 5 bases, and 3 bases had no gene match. This CDR3 has 13 residues. Per the germline V gene, CDR1 is LNHDA and CDR2 is SQIVND (reference sequence). The CDR3 reads CASSLRGPNEQFF. The CDR3 bases are TGTGCCAGTAGTCTCAGGGGGCCCAATGAGCAGTTCTTC.

J is TRBJ1-5 and V is TRBV6-6; perhaps TRBD1 as D (6 bases). V lost 5 bases and J lost 2, with 13 bases in between. Germline V lookup: CDR1 MNHNY, CDR2 SVGAGI (reference sequence). The CDR3 covers 15 residues. CDR3 in amino acids: CASSRDNEGNQPQHF. The CDR3 DNA reads TGTGCCAGCAGTCGGGACAATGAGGGCAATCAGCCCCAGCATTTT.

V is TRBV27 and J is TRBJ2-7; D perhaps matches TRBD1 (5 bases). Trimming pared 2 bases from V and 3 bases from J, leaving 11 bases between. The length of the CDR3 is 14 residues. Per germline, CDR1 MNHEY and CDR2 SMNVEV (reference sequence). As DNA, the CDR3 is TGTGCCAGCAGTTTAATCGCAGGGTACTACGAGCAGTACTTC. Translating gives CASSLIAGYYEQYF.

This chain joins TRBV5-5 and TRBJ2-7, with TRBD2 matching over 7 bases. The V gene's germline CDR1 is SGHKS and CDR2 YYEKEE (reference sequence). The junction had 6 bases not matched to a gene; V was cut back by 4 bases and J by 2 bases. This CDR3 region has 14 residues. The DNA for the CDR3 is TGTGCCAGCAGCGGGGGACTATCTACCTACGAGCAGTACTTC. It translates to CASSGGLSTYEQYF.

CDR3 in amino acids: CASSPGLAGAEENEQFF. CDR3 bases: TGTGCCAGCAGTCCCGGACTAGCGGGGGCTGAGGAGAATGAGCAGTTCTTC. This chain joins TRBV28 and TRBJ2-1; 13 bases line up with TRBD2. CDR3 length: 17 amino acids. J was trimmed by 7 bases and V by 5 bases; bases with no gene match: 11. Germline CDR1 is MDHEN and CDR2 is SYDVKM. The full variable domain, in which reference TRBV28 and TRBJ2-1 provide the parts outside the CDR3, is DVKVTQSSRYLVKRTGEKVFLECVQDMDHENMFWYRQDPGLGLRLIYFSYDVKMKEKGDIPEGYSVSREKKERFSLILESASTNQTSMYLCASSPGLAGAEENEQFFGPGTRLTVL.

The chain uses TRBV4-1 and TRBJ2-2; the D gene is possibly TRBD2 (6 bases). Trimming pared 2 bases from V and 1 base from J, leaving 20 bases between. Germline V gene sequence: CDR1 MGHRA, CDR2 YSYEKL. This CDR3 is built from 19 residues. The CDR3 spells CASSQTGVRDWGNTGELFF. In nucleotides, the CDR3 is TGCGCCAGCAGCCAAACTGGAGTCAGGGACTGGGGGAACACCGGGGAGCTGTTTTTT.

The chain has TRBV7-9 and TRBJ2-7; D tentatively reads TRBD1 or TRBD2 (5 bases each). V dropped 2 bases and J dropped 7 bases, with 15 bases sitting between them. This CDR3 contains 14 residues. Germline CDR1 is SEHNR and CDR2 is FQNEAQ (reference sequence). The CDR3 protein is CASSLLAGPGEQYF. The CDR3 DNA sequence: TGTGCCAGCAGCTTACTAGCAGGGCCGGGGGAGCAGTACTTC.

With regard to this clone: Different DNA sequences within this sample yield the same CDR3. This chain uses TRBV29-1 with TRBJ1-2, with D possibly TRBD1 on 6 matching bases. V gave up 4 bases and J gave up 4 bases, with 7 bases separating them. Germline V gene data show CDR1 as SQVTM and CDR2 as ANQGSEA. There are 11 residues in the CDR3. The CDR3 reads CSVGTVYGYTF. The CDR3 nucleotides are TGCAGCGTTGGGACAGTCTATGGCTACACCTTC.

Comment on this clone: The sample holds other DNA sequences that translate to the same CDR3. V is TRBV15 and J is TRBJ2-7; 9 nucleotides line up with TRBD2. Germline V CDR1 and CDR2: LNHNV, YYDKDF (reference sequence). V was clipped by 0 bases and J by 6 bases; unmatched bases: 6. This CDR3 has 15 residues. The CDR3 region has the DNA TGTGCCACCAGCAGAGATAGGGGACTAGCTGGCGAGCAGTACTTC. Translation: CATSRDRGLAGEQYF.

The chain uses TRBV7-9 and TRBJ1-1, with a weak D call TRBD1 (6 bases). The V gene's germline CDR1 is SEHNR and CDR2 FQNEAQ (reference sequence). Deletions cut 5 bases from V and 4 bases from J, with 17 bases between. The CDR3 is made up of 15 amino acids. Here the CDR3 reads CASSQVRGASTEAFF. Written as DNA, the CDR3 is TGTGCCAGCAGCCAGGTTAGGGGGGCCAGCACTGAAGCTTTCTTT. The variable domain in full, completed from reference TRBV7-9 and TRBJ1-1, reads DTGVSQNPRHKITKRGQNVTFRCDPISEHNRLYWYRQTLGQGPEFLTYFQNEAQLEKSRLLSDRFSAERPKGSFSTLEIQRTEQGDSAMYLCASSQVRGASTEAFFGQGTRLTVV.

The V gene is TRBV7-2, the J gene TRBJ2-7; 7 bases agree with TRBD2. Trimming at V came to 3 bases and at J to 5 bases, leaving 10 bases not matched to a gene. The CDR3 has 15 residues. Germline lookup yields CDR1 SGHTA and CDR2 FQGNSA. The CDR3 bases are TGTGCCAGCAGCTTGCAGCGGGGTTCCATGAACGAGCAGTACTTC. Protein sequence: CASSLQRGSMNEQYF.

The rearrangement links TRBV7-8 to TRBJ2-1; 7 nucleotides agree with TRBD2. The CDR3 is 19 residues long. The J segment lost 2 bases and the V segment lost 2 bases, leaving 15 bases of the junction unmatched. Germline CDR1 and CDR2: SGHVS and FQNEAQ. CDR3 region: CASSLWIGSAGVPYNEQFF. For the CDR3, the DNA is TGTGCCAGCAGCTTATGGATTGGTAGTGCGGGAGTACCCTACAATGAGCAGTTCTTC. Complete variable domain (other parts from reference TRBV7-8 and TRBJ2-1): GAGVSQSPRYKVAKRGQDVALRCDPISGHVSLFWYQQALGQGPEFLTYFQNEAQLDKSGLPSDRFFAERPEGSVSTLKIQRTQQEDSAVYLCASSLWIGSAGVPYNEQFFGPGTRLTVL.

J is TRBJ2-2 and V is TRBV7-2; tentatively, D is TRBD2 (5 bases). Looked up from germline, CDR1 is SGHTA and CDR2 is FQGNSA. The CDR3 consists of 17 residues. V was shortened by 7 bases and J by 1 base, with 19 bases between the two germline ends. The CDR3 nucleotides read TGTGCCAGCACCCCATGGTCAGCGGCCCTGAACACCGGGGAGCTGTTTTTT. Residues: CASTPWSAALNTGELFF.

The rearrangement uses TRBV25-1 and TRBJ1-6; D remains unclear. Germline CDR1 and CDR2: MGHDK and SYGVNS. The CDR3 has 12 amino acids. V shed 5 bases and J shed 6 bases, with 5 bases lying between them. The CDR3 protein is CASSLVNSPLHF. In DNA, the CDR3 is TGTGCCAGCAGTCTGGTTAATTCACCCCTCCACTTT.

The rearrangement links TRBV5-1 to TRBJ2-7, with 8 bases aligning to TRBD1. The CDR3 is 14 amino acids. CDR1 is SGHRS and CDR2 is YFSETQ in the germline V gene. V gave up 3 bases and J gave up 7 bases; unmatched junction bases: 9. The CDR3 DNA reads as TGCGCCAGCAGCTCTTGGGACAGGACGTTGGAGCAGTACTTC. Its translation is CASSSWDRTLEQYF.

This clone was seen a single time. The rearrangement uses TRBV27 and TRBJ2-1; D is possibly TRBD2 (5 bases). The CDR3 length is 14 residues. CDR1 is MNHEY, CDR2 SMNVEV, per germline (reference sequence). The ends were cut back, 6 bases at V and 4 bases at J, with 13 bases in the middle. CDR3 coding DNA: TGTGCCAGCAGACTCGGACTGGGATACAATGAGCAGTTCTTC. Its protein product is CASRLGLGYNEQFF.

The gene calls are TRBV4-3 and TRBJ2-1; D remains ambiguous. CDR1 LGHNA and CDR2 YSLEER come from the germline V gene. The CDR3 covers 17 residues. The V end lost 0 bases, the J end lost 0 bases, and 12 bases lay between the germline ends. The CDR3 sequence: CASSQDLGVSSYNEQFF. In DNA form, the CDR3 reads TGCGCCAGCAGCCAAGATCTGGGCGTCAGCTCCTACAATGAGCAGTTCTTC.

The chain couples TRBV5-1 to TRBJ1-1; no definite D call. Germline assignment: CDR1 SGHRS and CDR2 YFSETQ. Trimming left V 0 bases short and J 6 bases short, with 9 bases between. This CDR3 region has 13 residues. CDR3 nucleotides: TGCGCCAGCAGCTTGGAGGGAGGCGCTGAAGCTTTCTTT. Translation gives CASSLEGGAEAFF. Using reference TRBV5-1 and TRBJ1-1 for the parts outside the CDR3, the full variable domain is KAGVTQTPRYLIKTRGQQVTLSCSPISGHRSVSWYQQTPGQGLQFLFEYFSETQRNKGNFPGRFSGRQFSNSRSEMNVSTLELGDSALYLCASSLEGGAEAFFGQGTRLTVV.

This chain links TRBV5-6 with TRBJ2-7; 9 bases align to TRBD2. This CDR3 is built from 16 residues. Trimming at V came to 8 bases and at J to 6 bases, leaving 18 bases not matched to a gene. In germline, CDR1 is SGHDT, CDR2 YYEEEE. The CDR3 nucleotides read TGTGCCAGTTGCGCGTTTGGGGTAGCGGGAGTCATCGAGCAGTACTTC. Amino acids: CASCAFGVAGVIEQYF.

This sequence joins TRBV2 and TRBJ2-3; 7 nucleotides line up with TRBD1. Trimming removed 4 bases from V and 3 bases from J; junction bases left unmatched: 10. Germline V CDR1 and CDR2: SNHLY, FYNNEI. This CDR3 is 16 amino acids long. CDR3 sequence: CASSAWTGGQTDTQYF. In nucleotides, the CDR3 is TGTGCCAGCAGTGCCTGGACAGGCGGTCAGACAGATACGCAGTATTTT.

This rearrangement joins TRBV6-5 to TRBJ2-7; weak D call: TRBD2 (5 bases). The CDR3 is made up of 16 amino acids. Germline values: CDR1 MNHEY, CDR2 SVGAGI. V lost 2 bases and J lost 3, with 17 bases in between. In DNA, the CDR3 is TGTGCCAGCAGTTACCATGAGGCAACCGGGGACTACGAGCAGTACTTC. It encodes CASSYHEATGDYEQYF.

In DNA, the CDR3 is TGTGCCAGCAGCTTAGTCGGGGCTAGCAGCTACGAGCAGTACTTC. This encodes CASSLVGASSYEQYF. V and J are TRBV7-2 and TRBJ2-7; either TRBD1 or TRBD2 may fit D (5 bases each). CDR3 length: 15 amino acids. Germline V gene sequence: CDR1 SGHTA, CDR2 FQGNSA. The V and J ends lost 1 base and 3 bases respectively, with 13 bases between them.

This chain connects TRBV4-1 to TRBJ2-7; TRBD2 agrees at 14 bases. Unmatched junction bases numbered 14, after V lost 4 bases and J lost 6 bases. This CDR3 region has 18 residues. CDR1 is MGHRA and CDR2 is YSYEKL in the germline V gene. The CDR3, as DNA: TGCGCCAGCAGCCCAGTGCCGGGACTAGCGGGAGTGGTTGGCGAGCAGTACTTC. Translation: CASSPVPGLAGVVGEQYF.

The chain has TRBV7-6 and TRBJ2-1; no clear D gene. Germline V gene data show CDR1 as SGHVS and CDR2 as FNYEAQ. CDR3 size: 12 residues. V was shortened by 5 bases and J by 7 bases, with 9 bases between the two germline ends. The CDR3 bases are TGTGCCAGCAGCCTACCTAATAATGAGCAGTTCTTC. The encoded protein is CASSLPNNEQFF.

This clone was recorded once. This chain connects TRBV29-1 to TRBJ2-1, with a tentative D call TRBD1 (6 bases). Trimming left V 4 bases short and J 9 bases short, with 16 bases between. The CDR3 length is 13 residues. Per germline, CDR1 SQVTM and CDR2 ANQGSEA. CDR3 loop: CSVGHRETGEQFF. The CDR3 DNA reads TGCAGCGTTGGCCACAGGGAAACGGGTGAGCAGTTCTTC.

The DNA for the CDR3 is TGTGCCAGCAGCCCTCAAGAGGGGGCCCGGACTGAAGCTTTCTTT. Translating it yields CASSPQEGARTEAFF. This chain uses TRBV5-6 with TRBJ1-1, with TRBD1 matching over 7 bases. The ends lost 4 bases at V and 5 bases at J; junction bases unmatched: 11. Per the germline V gene, CDR1 is SGHDT and CDR2 is YYEEEE. This CDR3 has 15 residues.

V and J are TRBV11-2 and TRBJ2-7; the D call may be TRBD1 or TRBD2 (5 bases each). Germline-derived CDR1 and CDR2 are SGHAT and FQNNGV. This CDR3 has 17 residues. V lost 1 base and J lost 4, with 20 bases in between. CDR3 sequence (DNA): TGTGCCAGCAGCTTAGGGCCACACACGGGACCGTTGTACGAGCAGTACTTC. This sequence encodes CASSLGPHTGPLYEQYF.